This T cell receptor beta chain derives from a study of cytomegalovirus exposure and HLA in healthy donors. Study-level findings and limits: Associated with cytomegalovirus, according to the listing, were 164 TCR beta chains. Later analysis associated a missense DCLRE1C variant with TCR beta V- and J-gene trimming. There were some V segments, including TRBV6-2 and TRBV6-3, excluded as indistinguishable.

This clone was observed once. The antigen is unknown. CDR1 is MNHEY and CDR2 is SMNVEV in the germline V gene (reference sequence). Trimming pared 7 bases from V and 9 bases from J, leaving 10 bases between. This CDR3 region has 11 residues. The study ran its PCR with 60 Vbeta and 13 Jbeta primers. The data were produced by immunoSEQ multiplex PCR, yet TCRdb's version contains in-frame clones alone and is incomplete. The sample has approximately 280,000 clones, around 86% seen once. The clonotype was recovered from a man aged 40-55 years in good health and CMV-seropositive. The sequenced sample consisted of PBMCs. The gene calls are TRBV27 and TRBJ2-1; D is unresolved. For the CDR3, the DNA is TGTGCCAGCACGAGGTCGGGTGAGCAGTTCTTC. This sequence encodes CASTRSGEQFF.